A single sample gave rise to the 17 T cell receptor beta chains below, sequenced in a study of a mutant IDH1 vaccine in newly diagnosed glioma. This sample's time point: week 11, during vaccination. Every vaccination contained 300 ug of the mutant IDH1 20-mer peptide and was paired with topical imiquimod. Using immunoSEQ multiplex PCR, the repertoire was profiled, and TCRdb retains in-frame clones only, with some absent. Of under 150,000 clones listed, roughly 90% are singletons. No antigen is known for these receptors. Sample: PBMCs, taken from a glioma patient whose treatment included an IDH1 peptide vaccine. Source of these receptors: a woman between 50 and 59 years old with glioma.

The genes are TRBV23-1 and TRBJ1-1; tentatively, D is TRBD1 (5 bases). TRBV23-1 has ORF status, its function being uncertain. Trimming shortened V by 3 bases and J by 5 bases, and 22 bases separated the two germline ends. The CDR3 spans 17 residues. The CDR3 loop reads CASSQREAGGCRTEAFF. In DNA, the CDR3 is TGCGCCAGCAGTCAGAGAGAAGCGGGGGGGTGCCGGACTGAAGCTTTCTTT.

In this sample, this clone turned up a few times. J is TRBJ1-2 and V is TRBV6-1, with D perhaps TRBD1 (5 bases). Looked up from germline, CDR1 is MNHNS and CDR2 is SASEGT. The CDR3 covers 12 residues. V was clipped by 5 bases and J by 2 bases, with 6 bases between them. In DNA, the CDR3 is TGTGCCAGCAGTCGGGGGAACTATGGCTACACCTTC. Translated, it gives CASSRGNYGYTF.

Here the CDR3 reads CASSSNFNEQFF. Here the CDR3 DNA reads TGTGCCAGCAGCTCAAATTTCAATGAGCAGTTCTTC. J is TRBJ2-1 and V is TRBV7-3; D remains unclear. CDR3 length: 12 amino acids. Germline lookup yields CDR1 SGHTA and CDR2 FQGTGA. V dropped 4 bases and J dropped 6 bases, with 7 bases sitting between them.

This clone was counted a few times. V usage is TRBV15 and J usage is TRBJ2-2; the D is unclear. CDR1 and CDR2 from the germline V gene are LNHNV and YYDKDF (reference sequence). V dropped 3 bases and J dropped 7 bases, with 3 bases sitting between them. This CDR3 contains 11 residues. The CDR3 DNA reads TGTGCCACCAGCAGGGTCGGGGAGCTGTTTTTT. Amino acid sequence: CATSRVGELFF.

This clone was counted many times. This rearrangement joins TRBV30 to TRBJ1-5; tentatively, D is TRBD1 (5 bases). V was shortened by 3 bases and J by 7 bases, with 13 bases between the two germline ends. Germline-derived CDR1 and CDR2 are GTSNPN and SVGIG (reference sequence). The CDR3 covers 13 residues. CDR3 region: CAWSFGGKQPQHF. The DNA for the CDR3 is TGTGCCTGGAGCTTCGGGGGGAAACAGCCCCAGCATTTT.

The chain is built from TRBV5-6 and TRBJ2-5; D is undetermined. Looked up from germline, CDR1 is SGHDT and CDR2 is YYEEEE. Deletions cut 0 bases from V and 3 bases from J, with 12 bases between. The CDR3 runs 15 residues. In DNA form, the CDR3 reads TGTGCCAGCAGCTTGGATCCTCTTACTGAAGAGACCCAGTACTTC. Translating gives CASSLDPLTEETQYF.

The CDR3 coding sequence is TGTGCCAGCAGCTCTAGCTCCTCCGGGGGGTACAATGAGCAGTTCTTC. Encoded protein: CASSSSSSGGYNEQFF. This rearrangement joins TRBV11-3 to TRBJ2-1; TRBD2 agrees at 7 bases. Germline V gives CDR1 SGHNT, CDR2 YENEEA. The ends lost 4 bases at V and 4 bases at J; junction bases unmatched: 10. There are 16 residues in the CDR3.

This rearrangement joins TRBV27 to TRBJ2-7, with 7 bases that match TRBD1. Germline loops: CDR1 MNHEY, CDR2 SMNVEV (reference sequence). The CDR3 sequence is 13 residues long. After removal of 4 bases from V and 4 bases from J, the junction contained 4 bases not matched to a gene. CDR3 loop: CASSSDRRYEQYF. The CDR3 DNA sequence: TGTGCCAGCAGTTCGGACAGGAGGTACGAGCAGTACTTC.

The chain has TRBV5-1 and TRBJ2-2, with D tentatively TRBD2 (5 bases). With 5 bases removed from V and 2 bases from J, the gap between germline ends came to 10 bases. The CDR3 consists of 14 residues. Per the germline V gene, CDR1 is SGHRS and CDR2 is YFSETQ. The CDR3 nucleotides read TGCGCCAGCAGGCCCGGACTTAACACCGGGGAGCTGTTTTTT. As protein: CASRPGLNTGELFF.

The rearrangement uses TRBV7-8 and TRBJ2-1; D is perhaps TRBD2 (6 bases). The CDR3 contains 16 residues. V lost 1 base to trimming and J lost 4 bases, with 14 bases between them. The V gene's germline CDR1 is SGHVS and CDR2 FQNEAQ. DNA for the CDR3: TGTGCCAGCAGCTTAGGGGTGGCGGGAACATACAATGAGCAGTTCTTC. As protein: CASSLGVAGTYNEQFF.

This sequence joins TRBV29-1 and TRBJ2-7, with 7 bases matching TRBD1. Trimming cost V 4 bases and J 5 bases; bases outside gene matches: 8. Germline loops: CDR1 SQVTM, CDR2 ANQGSEA. The CDR3 loop spans 13 amino acids. The CDR3 DNA reads as TGCAGCGTTGCCATGGGCAGGGGGAACGAGCAGTACTTC. Translating gives CSVAMGRGNEQYF.

In this sample, this clone turned up once. V usage is TRBV5-1 and J usage is TRBJ2-1, with 9 bases matching TRBD2. The CDR3 has 19 amino acids. J was trimmed by 1 base and V by 2 bases; bases with no gene match: 13. Germline values: CDR1 SGHRS, CDR2 YFSETQ. CDR3 bases: TGCGCCAGCAGCTTAGTAGCGGGAGCCCGTCAGAGGTCCTACAATGAGCAGTTCTTC. Its protein product is CASSLVAGARQRSYNEQFF.

Here the CDR3 reads CASSDNRGSGETQYF. The CDR3 DNA reads TGTGCCAGCAGCGATAACAGGGGATCTGGGGAGACCCAGTACTTC. This chain links TRBV13 with TRBJ2-5; TRBD1 agrees at 7 bases. Germline V gene data show CDR1 as PRHDT and CDR2 as FYEKMQ (reference sequence). The CDR3 covers 15 residues. V shed 5 bases, J shed 5 bases, and the junction held 11 bases outside the gene matches.

This clone was recorded once. The chain couples TRBV5-1 to TRBJ2-1; 11 nucleotides align to TRBD2. V shed 0 bases and J 7 bases; nucleotides not matched to a gene: 6. CDR1 is SGHRS, CDR2 YFSETQ, per germline. The CDR3 sequence is 16 residues long. CDR3 sequence reads: CASSLGLAGPLNEQFF. The CDR3 region has the DNA TGCGCCAGCAGCTTGGGACTAGCGGGACCTCTGAATGAGCAGTTCTTC. The complete variable domain, with remaining parts taken from reference TRBV5-1 and TRBJ2-1, reads KAGVTQTPRYLIKTRGQQVTLSCSPISGHRSVSWYQQTPGQGLQFLFEYFSETQRNKGNFPGRFSGRQFSNSRSEMNVSTLELGDSALYLCASSLGLAGPLNEQFFGPGTRLTVL.

The chain uses TRBV5-6 and TRBJ1-1; D perhaps matches TRBD1 (5 bases). The germline gives CDR1 SGHDT, CDR2 YYEEEE. The CDR3 is 14 residues long. V lost 5 bases and J 1 base, leaving 12 bases between the germline ends. In DNA, the CDR3 is TGTGCCAGCAGGGCGGGACTCTCGAACACTGAAGCTTTCTTT. Translation: CASRAGLSNTEAFF.

The rearrangement joins TRBV6-5 to TRBJ2-2; D is unresolved. Germline assignment: CDR1 MNHEY and CDR2 SVGAGI. The CDR3 has 16 residues. V lost 2 bases and J 3 bases, leaving 13 bases between the germline ends. CDR3 sequence (DNA): TGTGCCAGCAGTTACCCCAAAACCTTCGACACCGGGGAGCTGTTTTTT. Its protein is CASSYPKTFDTGELFF.

This clone was recorded only once. This chain joins TRBV27 and TRBJ2-7; D remains ambiguous. Germline-derived CDR1 and CDR2 are MNHEY and SMNVEV (reference sequence). This CDR3 is built from 14 residues. The V end lost 3 bases, the J end lost 0 bases, and 9 bases lay between the germline ends. CDR3 nucleotides: TGTGCCAGCAGTTTGCACCTAAGCTCCTACGAGCAGTACTTC. This translates into CASSLHLSSYEQYF.